One T cell receptor (beta chain) is described in this entry. The antigen is not known. This sample was taken from a study of shared clonotypes between healthy human individuals. V was pared by 2 bases and J by 3 bases, with 8 bases between. Germline-derived CDR1 and CDR2 are MNHEY and SMNVEV (reference sequence). This CDR3 comprises 13 residues. Using immunoSEQ multiplex PCR, the repertoire was profiled, and TCRdb retains in-frame clones only, with some absent. The sample contains hundreds of thousands of clones, about 95% of which appear only once. Points from the study as a whole: Generally, naive subsets (rather than memory subsets) showed larger estimated richness.

Naive CD8 isolation took CD45RO-negative cells positively selected for CCR7 and excluded terminally differentiated effector memory CD45RA+ cells. This sequence was found in a woman aged 25 to 39 in good health. The sequencing input was naive CD8+ T cells sorted from blood. This chain connects TRBV27 to TRBJ2-7, with no clear D. The CDR3 sequence: CASSLGAFYEQYF. The DNA of the CDR3 is TGTGCCAGCAGTTTAGGTGCCTTCTACGAGCAGTACTTC.